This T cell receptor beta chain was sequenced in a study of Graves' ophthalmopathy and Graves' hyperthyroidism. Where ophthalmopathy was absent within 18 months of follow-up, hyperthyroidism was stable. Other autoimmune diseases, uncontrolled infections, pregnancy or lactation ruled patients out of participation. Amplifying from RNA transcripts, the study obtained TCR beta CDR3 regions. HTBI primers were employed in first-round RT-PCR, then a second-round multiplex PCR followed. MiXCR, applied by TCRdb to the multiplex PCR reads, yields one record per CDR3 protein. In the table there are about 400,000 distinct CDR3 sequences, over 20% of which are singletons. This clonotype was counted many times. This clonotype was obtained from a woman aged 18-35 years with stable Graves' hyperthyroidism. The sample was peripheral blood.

The CDR3 loop reads CASSFGRYNQPQHF. CDR3 DNA sequence: TGTGCCAGCAGTTTCGGACGGTACAATCAGCCCCAGCATTTT. The chain employs TRBV27 and TRBJ1-5; the D is unclear. V dropped 3 bases and J dropped 3 bases, with 9 bases sitting between them. CDR3 length: 14 amino acids. Germline CDR1 is MNHEY and CDR2 is SMNVEV (reference sequence).